The subject of this entry is one TCR beta chain. The target of this receptor is not known. Base qualities are missing; no much larger clone stands one base away. These data are taken from a study of shared clonotypes between healthy human individuals (dated by TCRdb to 2019 to 2021). As for the study more broadly: The cohort comprised two women and a few men aged 18 to 49 years. Leukapheresis yielded between about 0.94 and 8.9 billion PBMCs per donor. Per donor, three plates each were used for CD4 naive and CD4 memory, two for CD8 naive, and one for CD8 memory. To estimate repertoire size and how much clonotypes are shared between individuals, the study performed deep sequencing of blood TCR repertoires from 4 to 6 healthy adults. Different laboratories and diverse techniques were used to prepare libraries and sequence TCR repertoires, to increase sequencing depth and limit assay-specific biases. Study-wide findings and limitations: Pairwise subsampling led to the expectation that sequencing depth would affect the degree of clonotype sharing among donors. Sampling was restricted to blood, and TCR repertoires in tissues likely differ from the TCR repertoires found in blood. Because the study included a small number of donors, the genetic and exposure-history diversity represented was limited. Naive subsets generally had larger estimated clonotype richness than memory subsets did. Higher generation probabilities were observed for clonotypes shared by all four sorted-subset donors than for non-shared clonotypes. Incomplete sequencing was indicated by rarefaction of sorted-subset datasets, despite the large sequencing depth. Roughly 5% of naive CD4, more than 3% of naive CD8, approximately 2.2% of memory CD4, and around 0.42% of memory CD8 clonotypes were shared across several donors.

CD8 naive samples were CD45RO-negative cells positively selected for CCR7, giving a CD45RA+CCR7+ population that excluded TemRA cells. Healthy HIV-negative adults with no recently reported acute infections or vaccinations were included as donors. All donors were Caucasian adults living in Nashville, Tennessee, USA. Blood was collected by leukapheresis, and PBMCs were isolated by Ficoll-Histopaque density gradient centrifugation and then cryopreserved in liquid nitrogen vapor phase. Purity and quantity of every magnetically sorted T cell population were checked by analytical flow cytometry. Genomic DNA was isolated from every sorted fraction and measured by UV absorbance on a Nanodrop 2000c. Using the deep immunoSEQ assay, multiplex PCR amplified TCR CDR3 regions from genomic DNA. Genomic DNA extracted from each cell subset was distributed evenly over all wells of several immunoSEQ 96-well plates, and each plate served as one replicate. For sorted subsets, each replicate PCR was loaded with roughly 0.2 ug genomic DNA, equivalent to about 30,000 T cell genomes. Purified libraries were measured with a Qubit 3.0 fluorometer, size-checked on a Bioanalyzer 2100, and measured again with the KAPA Library Quantification kit. Every immunoSEQ 96-well plate was sequenced on a dedicated single-read 150-cycle Illumina NextSeq 550 flow cell. Under the source paper's analysis protocol: Because the immunoSEQ output included only junctional sequences and no quality scores, the filtering could not be the same as the filtering used for full-length reads. To assign V/J genes and CDR3, sequences were annotated against IMGT germline references using PyIR, a Python wrapper for IgBLAST v1.9. Any read was removed if the V/J assignment was weak (E-value above 1e-6), the CDR3 was missing, or the read contained stop codons, out-of-frame junctions, or ambiguous translated residues. V3J clonotypes were defined by identical inferred V gene, J gene, and CDR3 amino acid sequence. Percentage overlap between repertoires was computed as shared unique clonotypes divided by the size of the smaller repertoire. Repertoire richness was assessed with RTK rarefaction, the Chao1 estimator, and Recon v2.1 estimates of unobserved clonotypes. OLGA was used to compute generation probabilities for all TCRbeta clonotypes that the gDNA method yielded from a few donors. TCRdb mirrors the immuneACCESS table, restricted to in-frame sequences. Some clones are absent from its copies; in checked studies, under half trace to an unresolved V gene, and the reason for the others is unknown. That table gives V, J and clone size, and the DNA gave D and trimming. The table for this sample lists approximately 1.9 million clones; just under 95% of them were counted only once. The ten biggest clones cover 1.5% to 2% of the sample.

The germline V gene encodes CDR1 SGHRS and CDR2 YFSETQ. The germline ends are 14 bases apart after V is trimmed by 0 bases and J by 8 bases. The CDR3, cysteine through phenylalanine, is 15 amino acids long. The sequence is cut down to CDR3 DNA, 45 bases in frame from base 1. The receptor was derived from a man between 18 and 29 years old in good health. Some clones in this sample may be carry-over from other donors' samples. The chain is encoded by TRBV5-1 joined to TRBJ1-4; perhaps TRBD1 is the D gene, with 6 bases matching. Material: naive CD8+ T cells from PBMCs. In light of the paper, this sample's cell subset or site label describes: CD45RA+CCR7+. The DNA is TGCGCCAGCAGCTTGGAATCAGGGGCAGAAGAAAAACTGTTTTTT. Its translation reads: CASSLESGAEEKLFF.